A selection of T cell receptor beta chains follows, all from one sample in a study of CD8 T cells in ankylosing spondylitis. A single record per CDR3 protein comes from TCRdb applying MiXCR to the 5' RACE reads. The sample contains about 840,000 distinct CDR3 sequences, about 10% of which appear only once. The specimen sequenced was blood, either unsorted or a sorted T cell fraction (not recorded which). The source of these receptors is a male donor with ankylosing spondylitis. Both conserved end residues are part of each CDR3. A D gene is named only where the DNA matches it firmly. Clone size appears in some rows only: once, few, many, or a class for an expanded clone.

clone size	V gene	J gene	D gene	CDR3 DNA	CDR3 protein
few	TRBV20-1	TRBJ1-2	.	TGCAGTGCAAGACTTGGAAGGGAGGGCTATGGCTACACCTTC	CSARLGREGYGYTF
.	TRBV10-3	TRBJ2-1	.	TGTGCCATCAAGGTAGCGGATCCGGACAATGAGCAGTTCTTC	CAIKVADPDNEQFF
few	TRBV18	TRBJ2-5	TRBD1	TGTGCCAGCTCACCAGATCCCCGGACAGGCCAAGACTTC	CASSPDPRTGQDF
.	TRBV6-1	TRBJ1-1	.	TGTGCCAGCACCGGACGACCGACAGGAAACACTGAAGCTTTCTTT	CASTGRPTGNTEAFF
.	TRBV24-1	TRBJ2-1	TRBD2	TGTGCCACCAGTGATTTCGAGCGGGAGGGTCCCTACAATGAGCAGTTCTTC	CATSDFEREGPYNEQFF
.	TRBV29-1	TRBJ2-3	.	TGCAGCGTTCGGTGGGGCCTATTGGGGGATACGCAGTATTTT	CSVRWGLLGDTQYF
few	TRBV28	TRBJ1-2	.	TGTGCCAGCAGTCCGGACAGCTCCTTCGGCTACACCTTC	CASSPDSSFGYTF
.	TRBV10-3	TRBJ2-1	.	TGTGCCACCAACGAGCAGAGGATTAACAATGAGCAGTTCTTC	CATNEQRINNEQFF
few	TRBV5-6	TRBJ2-1	.	TGTGCCAGCAGCTTGGTGGTAGTTGGGGGTGAGCAGTTCTTC	CASSLVVVGGEQFF
few	TRBV27	TRBJ1-5	TRBD1	TGTGCCAGCAGCCTACACAGGACAGGCCAGCCCCAGCATTTT	CASSLHRTGQPQHF
many	TRBV5-1	TRBJ1-5	TRBD1	TGCGCCAGCCGCAGGGGGCTGGAGAGCAATCAGCCCCAGCATTTT	CASRRGLESNQPQHF
.	TRBV20-1	TRBJ1-6	.	TGCAGTGCTAGAGCCGGGACGCCCAATTCACCCCTCCACTTT	CSARAGTPNSPLHF
few	TRBV7-3	TRBJ1-1	TRBD1	TGTGCCAGCAGCATGGGACAGGGGCTTGAAGCTTTCTTT	CASSMGQGLEAFF
few	TRBV29-1	TRBJ1-1	.	TGCAGCGTTGAACTTCTGCACATCAACACTGAAGCTTTCTTT	CSVELLHINTEAFF
many	TRBV5-1	TRBJ2-7	.	TGCGCCAGCAGCTTGTCGGCAGGGTTTGACGAGCAGTACTTC	CASSLSAGFDEQYF
once	TRBV28	TRBJ1-1	.	TGTGCCAGCACAACCGCAGGCTACACTGAAGCTTTCTTT	CASTTAGYTEAFF
.	TRBV15	TRBJ1-2	TRBD1	TGTGCCACCAGCACAAGGACAGGGCGTTATGGCTACACCTTC	CATSTRTGRYGYTF
.	TRBV20-1	TRBJ2-7	.	TGCAGTGCTAGTCCCAACAGGGAGTACGAGCAGTACTTC	CSASPNREYEQYF
few	TRBV20-1	TRBJ2-7	.	TGCAGTGCTAGTTCCGCGGGGTTCGAGCAGTACTTC	CSASSAGFEQYF
.	TRBV28	TRBJ2-1	TRBD1	TGTGCCAGCTGGAGGGACAGGGGAAATGAGCAGTTCTTC	CASWRDRGNEQFF
few	TRBV6-5	TRBJ1-1	.	TGTGCCAGCAGTTACTACTGGGAGACTAGAACTTTCTTT	CASSYYWETRTFF
few	TRBV20-1	TRBJ2-2	TRBD1	TGCAGTGCTAGAGGCGCCCACGGGGACAGCTACACCGGGGAGCTGTTTTTT	CSARGAHGDSYTGELFF
many	TRBV7-2	TRBJ2-1	TRBD2	TGTGCCAGCAGCTTACCTAGGACTAGCGGGGGCCACAATGAGCAGTTCTTC	CASSLPRTSGGHNEQFF
few	TRBV28	TRBJ2-3	TRBD2	TGTGCCAGCAGTAGTTCGGGGACTAGGGAGTATTTT	CASSSSGTREYF